Below are 20 T cell receptor beta chains sequenced from a single sample in a study of STAT5B mutations in CD4+ large granular lymphocyte leukemia. Sequencing used immunoSEQ multiplex PCR; TCRdb keeps in-frame clones, though not all of them. The sample lists 48,000 or so clones; less than 85% were seen once. Sequencing was carried out using CD4+ T cells from blood buffy coats. These receptors originate from a human donor in good health.

This clone has just a few counts. The J gene is TRBJ1-1, the V gene TRBV5-4, with no clear D. In germline, CDR1 is SGHNT, CDR2 YYREEE (reference sequence). Trimming stripped 7 bases from V and 1 base from J, with 14 bases between. CDR3 size: 14 residues. The CDR3 loop reads CASSTRPPNTEAFF. The CDR3 nucleotides are TGTGCCAGCTCCACCCGGCCCCCGAACACTGAAGCTTTCTTT.

V gene TRBV2 combines with J gene TRBJ1-5; D remains unclear. Germline V lookup: CDR1 SNHLY, CDR2 FYNNEI. V was clipped by 4 bases and J by 7 bases, with 11 bases between them. There are 13 residues in the CDR3. DNA of the CDR3: TGTGCCAGCAGTGGGGCAGAGTTCCAGCCCCAGCATTTT. Translated: CASSGAEFQPQHF.

The chain joins TRBV4-2 to TRBJ2-1, with 10 bases identical to TRBD2. V shed 0 bases, J shed 0 bases, and the junction held 2 bases outside the gene matches. CDR1 and CDR2 (germline): LGHNA, YNFKEQ. The CDR3 totals 17 residues. CDR3 amino acids: CASSQDTSGASYNEQFF. The DNA of the CDR3 is TGTGCCAGCAGCCAAGATACTAGCGGGGCCTCCTACAATGAGCAGTTCTTC.

The rearrangement uses TRBV7-8 and TRBJ2-3; possible D gene TRBD1, 5 bases. Between the trimmed V and J ends, which lost 2 bases and 2 bases, there was a span of 8 bases. The CDR3 runs 14 residues. CDR1 and CDR2 from the germline V gene are SGHVS and FQNEAQ. In DNA form, the CDR3 reads TGTGCCAGCAGCTTACGACAGAACACAGATACGCAGTATTTT. Protein: CASSLRQNTDTQYF.

V gene TRBV29-1 combines with J gene TRBJ2-7; maybe TRBD2 (6 bases). V shed 3 bases and J shed 6 bases, with 15 bases lying between them. From germline, CDR1 is SQVTM and CDR2 ANQGSEA. The CDR3 runs 13 residues. CDR3 DNA sequence: TGCAGCGTTGAGGTAGTGGAGGGCGGCGAGCAGTACGTC. Amino acid sequence: CSVEVVEGGEQYV.

This clone was seen more than once but under ten times. This rearrangement joins TRBV6-1 to TRBJ2-7; 7 nucleotides align to TRBD1. The CDR3 loop spans 13 amino acids. The V gene end was trimmed by 9 bases and the J gene end by 0 bases; junction bases not matched to a gene: 5. Germline-derived CDR1 and CDR2 are MNHNS and SASEGT. The CDR3 region has the DNA TGTGCCAGTCAGGGACAGAACTCCTACGAGCAGTACTTC. Amino acids: CASQGQNSYEQYF.

The chain has TRBV25-1 and TRBJ2-5; 10 positions match TRBD2. CDR3 length: 16 residues. The junction had 9 bases not matched to a gene; V was cut back by 3 bases and J by 5 bases. CDR1 is MGHDK, CDR2 SYGVNS, per germline. CDR3 DNA sequence: TGTGCCAGCAGTGATCCGAGCGGGGGGGCGGGCGAGACCCAGTACTTC. Encoded protein: CASSDPSGGAGETQYF.

This sequence joins TRBV14 and TRBJ1-6; possibly TRBD1 for D (6 bases). The V gene's germline CDR1 is SGHDN and CDR2 FVKESK. Trimming took 5 bases from V and 8 from J, leaving 10 bases between them. The CDR3 covers 13 residues. DNA for the CDR3: TGTGCCAGCAGCTCCCGGACAGATTCACCCCTCCACTTT. Protein product: CASSSRTDSPLHF.

The chain employs TRBV18 and TRBJ2-7; 11 nucleotides match TRBD2. V lost 0 bases to trimming and J lost 2 bases; unmatched junction nucleotides: 0. Germline V gene sequence: CDR1 KGHSH, CDR2 LQKENI. The CDR3 sequence is 15 residues long. The CDR3 sequence: CASSPPTSGAYEQYF. CDR3 DNA: TGTGCCAGCTCACCACCGACTAGCGGGGCCTACGAGCAGTACTTC.

The V call is TRBV7-2, the J call TRBJ2-7, with 9 bases lining up with TRBD1. V trimming: 6 bases; J trimming: 2 bases; junction bases outside the gene matches: 8. CDR1 is SGHTA, CDR2 FQGNSA, per germline. The CDR3 is 15 residues long. The CDR3 here is CASSLRGDRAYEQYF. Here the CDR3 DNA reads TGTGCCAGCAGTCTAAGGGGGGACAGGGCCTACGAGCAGTACTTC. The variable domain in full, completed from reference TRBV7-2 and TRBJ2-7, reads GAGVSQSPSNKVTEKGKDVELRCDPISGHTALYWYRQSLGQGLEFLIYFQGNSAPDKSGLPSDRFSAERTGGSVSTLTIQRTQQEDSAVYLCASSLRGDRAYEQYFGPGTRLTVT.

The V call is TRBV6-1, the J call TRBJ2-7; the D call may be TRBD1 or TRBD2 (7 bases each). V lost 4 bases to trimming and J lost 2 bases, with 12 bases between them. The CDR3 totals 14 residues. CDR1 is MNHNS and CDR2 is SASEGT in the germline V gene. CDR3 in DNA: TGTGCCAGCAGTGGACAGGGAGGGCCCTACGAGCAGTACGTC. It yields the protein CASSGQGGPYEQYV.

The V gene is TRBV10-3, the J gene TRBJ1-2, with 12 bases matching TRBD1. In germline, CDR1 is ENHRY, CDR2 SYGVKD. This CDR3 comprises 16 residues. Trimming removed 4 bases from V and 4 bases from J; junction bases left unmatched: 7. As DNA, the CDR3 is TGTGCCATCAGTGCGGGACAGGGGGCGGCGTCCTATGGCTACACCTTC. It encodes CAISAGQGAASYGYTF.

This sequence joins TRBV5-1 and TRBJ2-5, with D perhaps given as TRBD1 or TRBD2 (5 bases each). The CDR3 extends over 16 amino acids. V was pared by 4 bases and J by 5 bases, with 21 bases between. Germline CDR1 and CDR2: SGHRS and YFSETQ. The CDR3 loop reads CASSPLGNLEGETQYF. The DNA for the CDR3 is TGCGCCAGCAGCCCCCTTGGGAACCTCGAGGGGGAGACCCAGTACTTC.

This clone was recorded only once. This chain uses TRBV7-9 with TRBJ2-3; 8 bases fit TRBD2. This CDR3 is 18 amino acids long. Germline V gives CDR1 SEHNR, CDR2 FQNEAQ (reference sequence). The junction had 16 bases not matched to a gene; V was cut back by 5 bases and J by 3 bases. The CDR3 sequence is CASSPGWLIAGRTDTQYF. In DNA form, the CDR3 reads TGTGCCAGCAGCCCAGGGTGGTTAATAGCGGGAAGGACAGATACGCAGTATTTT.

The chain combines TRBV2 with TRBJ2-5, with 8 bases that match TRBD2. The CDR3 runs to 15 residues. Germline values: CDR1 SNHLY, CDR2 FYNNEI. J lost 5 bases, V lost 5 bases, and 10 bases had no gene match. The CDR3 loop reads CASSPGTSATETQYF. The CDR3 region has the DNA TGTGCCAGCAGTCCGGGGACTAGTGCAACCGAGACCCAGTACTTC.

V is TRBV9 and J is TRBJ2-3; the match to TRBD2 covers 8 bases. V lost 3 bases, J lost 4 bases, and 7 bases stayed unmatched. Germline CDR1 reads SGDLS; CDR2 reads YYNGEE. The CDR3 length is 15 residues. The CDR3 sequence: CASSEWSGGADTQYF. The CDR3 bases are TGTGCCAGCAGCGAGTGGAGCGGGGGTGCAGATACGCAGTATTTT.

The chain joins TRBV7-2 to TRBJ1-5, with D unclear. The V end was cut by 4 bases, the J end by 1 base, with 8 bases between. The CDR3 sequence is 14 residues long. The germline V gene has CDR1 SGHTA and CDR2 FQGNSA. This CDR3 is CASSYWESNQPQHF. CDR3 DNA: TGTGCCAGCAGCTATTGGGAGAGCAATCAGCCCCAGCATTTT.

This chain uses TRBV28 with TRBJ2-1; 12 positions match TRBD2. The V gene's germline CDR1 is MDHEN and CDR2 SYDVKM. With 7 bases clipped from V and 8 bases from J, the junction kept 6 bases outside the gene matches. This CDR3 has 14 amino acids. The DNA for the CDR3 is TGTGCCAGCACTAGCGGGGGGGCTTCCGATGAGCAGTTCTTC. Translating gives CASTSGGASDEQFF. Using reference TRBV28 and TRBJ2-1 for the parts outside the CDR3, the full variable domain is DVKVTQSSRYLVKRTGEKVFLECVQDMDHENMFWYRQDPGLGLRLIYFSYDVKMKEKGDIPEGYSVSREKKERFSLILESASTNQTSMYLCASTSGGASDEQFFGPGTRLTVL.

V usage is TRBV7-9 and J usage is TRBJ1-1; D not resolved. CDR3 length equals 12 residues. The V end lost 5 bases, the J end lost 5 bases, and 9 bases lay between the germline ends. CDR1 is SEHNR, CDR2 FQNEAQ, per germline (reference sequence). CDR3 protein: CASSRAGTEAFF. Written as DNA, the CDR3 is TGTGCCAGCAGCCGGGCCGGGACTGAAGCTTTCTTT.

This chain connects TRBV5-1 to TRBJ2-2; 7 nucleotides match TRBD1. The germline V gene encodes CDR1 SGHRS and CDR2 YFSETQ. Unmatched junction bases numbered 5, after V lost 3 bases and J lost 0 bases. CDR3 length: 16 amino acids. The CDR3 nucleotides are TGCGCCAGCAGCTGGACAGGCAGTTCGAACACCGGGGAGCTGTTTTTT. Translated, it gives CASSWTGSSNTGELFF. The full variable domain, its missing parts supplied by reference TRBV5-1 and TRBJ2-2, is KAGVTQTPRYLIKTRGQQVTLSCSPISGHRSVSWYQQTPGQGLQFLFEYFSETQRNKGNFPGRFSGRQFSNSRSEMNVSTLELGDSALYLCASSWTGSSNTGELFFGEGSRLTVL.